These 6 T cell receptor beta chains share one sample of origin, sequenced in a study of T cell clonality in common variable immunodeficiency. Clones were read by immunoSEQ multiplex PCR, and TCRdb kept only the in-frame ones, dropping some. The sample is made up of about 28,000 clones, none counted only once. The material sequenced was peripheral blood mononuclear cells. These receptors were taken from a person aged 18 to 70 in good health.

Note on this clone: With the read ending 3 residues before the CDR3 end, the germline J gene is used to fill in that end. The chain is built from TRBV5-1 and TRBJ2-7, with a tentative D call TRBD2 (5 bases). V lost 2 bases to trimming and J lost 3 bases, with 9 bases between them. Germline V lookup: CDR1 SGHRS, CDR2 YFSETQ. This CDR3 is built from 13 residues. CDR3 bases read: TGCGCCAGCAGCTTAAGCGGCAACTACGAG. Translation: CASSLSGNYE. The CDR3 in its entirety is CASSLSGNYEQYF.

This clone was seen many times. Read data end 3 residues before the CDR3 end; the end is taken from the germline J gene. The genes are TRBV7-3 and TRBJ2-7; D is possibly TRBD2 (5 bases). The CDR3 totals 13 residues. V lost 2 bases and J lost 1, with 6 bases in between. Per germline, CDR1 SGHTA and CDR2 FQGTGA. CDR3 loop: CASSLSGSYEQYF. CDR3 bases read: TGTGCCAGCAGCTTATCGGGGTCCTACGAG.

This clone has a count of ten or more. The read ends 3 residues early relative to the CDR3; the germline J gene fills the gap. This sequence joins TRBV5-1 and TRBJ1-6; 9 bases line up with TRBD1. In germline, CDR1 is SGHRS, CDR2 YFSETQ. The CDR3 loop spans 14 amino acids. With 3 bases clipped from V and 10 bases from J, the junction kept 5 bases outside the gene matches. Incomplete CDR3 DNA: TGCGCCAGCAGCTCGGGACAGGGAGAGTCACCC. Residues: CASSSGQGESP. The full CDR3 reads CASSSGQGESPLHF.

Regarding this clone: Read data end 3 residues before the CDR3 end; the end is taken from the germline J gene. The chain recombines TRBV20-1 with TRBJ2-3; TRBD2 is a possible D gene (6 bases). The CDR3 contains 14 residues. The germline CDR1 and CDR2 sequences are DFQATT and SNEGSKA (reference sequence). CDR3 residues: CSARGDSRAETQYF. The part of the CDR3 DNA that was read is TGCAGTGCTAGGGGGGACTCCAGGGCGGAGACG.

Notes on this clone: The read ends 3 residues before the CDR3 terminus; that terminus is restored from the germline J gene. This chain links TRBV7-9 with TRBJ1-5; perhaps TRBD1 as D (5 bases). There are 14 residues in the CDR3. V was shortened by 3 bases and J by 4 bases, with 10 bases between the two germline ends. Germline V lookup: CDR1 SEHNR, CDR2 FQNEAQ (reference sequence). The CDR3 DNA, read in part, is TGTGCCAGCAGCTTGGGGGGAGCTAATCAGCCC. Translation: CASSLGGANQP. Given in full, the CDR3 is CASSLGGANQPQHF.

This clone has at least ten counts. The read ends 3 residues before the CDR3 terminus; that terminus is restored from the germline J gene. The chain is built from TRBV5-1 and TRBJ2-1; 8 bases are a match to TRBD2. With V trimmed by 4 bases and J by 3 bases, 9 bases remained unmatched. Germline V gene sequence: CDR1 SGHRS, CDR2 YFSETQ. The CDR3 has 16 amino acids. CDR3: CASSPSGGLNYNEQFF. The sequenced CDR3 bases are TGCGCCAGCAGCCCGAGCGGGGGATTAAACTACAATGAG. The complete variable domain, with remaining parts taken from reference TRBV5-1 and TRBJ2-1, reads KAGVTQTPRYLIKTRGQQVTLSCSPISGHRSVSWYQQTPGQGLQFLFEYFSETQRNKGNFPGRFSGRQFSNSRSEMNVSTLELGDSALYLCASSPSGGLNYNEQFFGPGTRLTVL.